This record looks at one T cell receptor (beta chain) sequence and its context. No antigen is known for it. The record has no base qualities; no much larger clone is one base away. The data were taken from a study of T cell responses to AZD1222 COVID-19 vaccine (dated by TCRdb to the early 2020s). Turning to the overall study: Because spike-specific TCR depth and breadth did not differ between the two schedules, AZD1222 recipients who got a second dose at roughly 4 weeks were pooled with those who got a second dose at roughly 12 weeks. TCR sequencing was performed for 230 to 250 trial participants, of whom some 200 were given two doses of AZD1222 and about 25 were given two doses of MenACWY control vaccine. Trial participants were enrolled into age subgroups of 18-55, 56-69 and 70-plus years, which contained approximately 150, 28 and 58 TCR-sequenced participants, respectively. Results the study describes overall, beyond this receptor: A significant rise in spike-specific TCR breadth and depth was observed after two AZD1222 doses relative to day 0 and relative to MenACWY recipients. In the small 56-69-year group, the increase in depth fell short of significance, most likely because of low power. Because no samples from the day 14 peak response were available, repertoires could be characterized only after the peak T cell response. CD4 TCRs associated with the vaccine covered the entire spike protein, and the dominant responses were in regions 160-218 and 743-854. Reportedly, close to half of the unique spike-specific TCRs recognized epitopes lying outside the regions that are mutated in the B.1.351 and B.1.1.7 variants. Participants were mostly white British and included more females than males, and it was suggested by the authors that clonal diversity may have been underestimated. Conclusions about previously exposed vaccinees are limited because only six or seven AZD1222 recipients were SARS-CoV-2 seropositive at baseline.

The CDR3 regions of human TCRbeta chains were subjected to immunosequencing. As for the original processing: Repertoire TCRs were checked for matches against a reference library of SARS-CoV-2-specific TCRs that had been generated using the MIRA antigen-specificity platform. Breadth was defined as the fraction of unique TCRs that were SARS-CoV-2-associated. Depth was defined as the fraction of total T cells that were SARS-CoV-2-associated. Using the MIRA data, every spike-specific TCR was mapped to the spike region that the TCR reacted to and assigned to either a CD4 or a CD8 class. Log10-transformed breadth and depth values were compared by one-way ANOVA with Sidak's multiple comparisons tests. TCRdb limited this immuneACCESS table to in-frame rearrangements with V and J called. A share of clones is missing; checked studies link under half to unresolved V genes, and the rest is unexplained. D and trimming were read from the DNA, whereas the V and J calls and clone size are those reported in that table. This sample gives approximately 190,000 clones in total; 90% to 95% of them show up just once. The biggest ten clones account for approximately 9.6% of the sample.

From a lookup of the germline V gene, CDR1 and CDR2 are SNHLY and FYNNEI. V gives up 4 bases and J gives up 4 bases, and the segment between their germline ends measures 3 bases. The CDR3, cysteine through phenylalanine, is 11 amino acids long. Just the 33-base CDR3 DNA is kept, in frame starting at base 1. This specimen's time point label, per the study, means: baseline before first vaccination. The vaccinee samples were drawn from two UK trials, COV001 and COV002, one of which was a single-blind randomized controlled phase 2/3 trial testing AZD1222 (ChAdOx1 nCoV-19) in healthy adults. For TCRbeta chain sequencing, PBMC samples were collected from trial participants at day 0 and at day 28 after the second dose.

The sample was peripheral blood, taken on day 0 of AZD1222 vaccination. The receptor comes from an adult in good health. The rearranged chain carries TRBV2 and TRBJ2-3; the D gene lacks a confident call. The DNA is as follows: TGTGCCAGCAGTGTGTCAGATACGCAGTATTTT. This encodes CASSVSDTQYF.